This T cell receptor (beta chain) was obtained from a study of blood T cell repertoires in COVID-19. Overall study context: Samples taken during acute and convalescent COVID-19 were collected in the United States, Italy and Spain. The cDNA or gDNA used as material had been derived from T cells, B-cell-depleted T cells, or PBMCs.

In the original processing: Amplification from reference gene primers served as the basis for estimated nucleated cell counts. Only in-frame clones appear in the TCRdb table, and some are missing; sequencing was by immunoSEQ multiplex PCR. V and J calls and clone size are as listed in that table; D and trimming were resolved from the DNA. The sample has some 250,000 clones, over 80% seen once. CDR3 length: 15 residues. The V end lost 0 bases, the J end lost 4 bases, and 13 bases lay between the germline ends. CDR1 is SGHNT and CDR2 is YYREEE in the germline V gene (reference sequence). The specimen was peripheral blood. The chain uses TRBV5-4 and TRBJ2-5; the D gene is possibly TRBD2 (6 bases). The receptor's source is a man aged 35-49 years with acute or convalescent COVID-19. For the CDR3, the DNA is TGTGCCAGCAGCTTGGACGGCTGGGGAGGAGAGACCCAGTACTTC. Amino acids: CASSLDGWGGETQYF. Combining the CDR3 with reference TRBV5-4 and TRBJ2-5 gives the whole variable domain ETGVTQSPTHLIKTRGQQVTLRCSSQSGHNTVSWYQQALGQGPQFIFQYYREEENGRGNFPPRFSGLQFPNYSSELNVNALELDDSALYLCASSLDGWGGETQYFGPGTRLLVL.